The rows below give T cell receptor beta chains drawn from one sample of a study of CD8+ T cells in alopecia areata. Clones were read by immunoSEQ multiplex PCR, and TCRdb kept only the in-frame ones, dropping some. The profile shows roughly 200,000 clones, approximately 53% of them singletons. The sequencing here drew on CD8+ T cells sorted from blood, taken at week 24, from a patient treated with tofacitinib. The receptors were sampled from a human donor with alopecia areata. Each CDR3 is given with its conserved first and last residue. A D gene is named only where the DNA matches it firmly. Some rows mark clone size as missing; the rest say once, few, many or name a class of expanded clone.

v_gene	abundance	d_gene	j_gene	CDR3nt	CDR3aa
TRBV7-8	few	NA	TRBJ2-2	TGTGCCAGCAGCTTAGTAGTCTCCGGGGAGCTGTTTTTT	CASSLVVSGELFF
TRBV29-1	once	NA	TRBJ1-1	TGCAGCGTTGAAGGGGTTACAGGGTGGGACACTGAAGCTTTCTTT	CSVEGVTGWDTEAFF
TRBV7-9	NA	NA	TRBJ1-6	TGTGCCAGCAGCCGGGACAACGAGTCACCCCTCCACTTT	CASSRDNESPLHF
TRBV18	few	NA	TRBJ2-3	TGTGCCAGCTCACCACGGGCTAGTAGCACAGATACGCAGTATTTT	CASSPRASSTDTQYF
TRBV7-9	few	NA	TRBJ2-2	TGTGCCAGCAGCTTAGATGGGGCGGGGAACACCGGGGAGCTGTTTTTT	CASSLDGAGNTGELFF
TRBV9	NA	NA	TRBJ2-2	TGTGCCAGCAGCGTAGGGGGACTCGGGGAGCTGTTTTTT	CASSVGGLGELFF
TRBV2	NA	NA	TRBJ1-2	TGTGCCAGATCAGGGGACTATGGCTACACCTTC	CARSGDYGYTF
TRBV7-9	NA	NA	TRBJ1-5	TGTGCCAGCAGCAACGTGGAAGAAGGGGCGAGGGTGGGCAATCAGCCCCAGCATTTT	CASSNVEEGARVGNQPQHF
TRBV27	NA	TRBD1	TRBJ1-5	TGTGCCAGCAGGTCCGGGACAGGGGGCGCGGGTCAGCCCCAGCATTTT	CASRSGTGGAGQPQHF
TRBV5-6	NA	NA	TRBJ2-1	TGTGCCAGCAGTATAGGTTACAATGAGCAGTTCTTC	CASSIGYNEQFF
TRBV9	NA	NA	TRBJ2-4	TGTGCCAGCAGCTCGGGCCAGGGACTCAAAAACATTCAGTACTTC	CASSSGQGLKNIQYF
TRBV27	few	NA	TRBJ1-5	TGTGCCAGCAGATCTACAGGAGGCCGAAGCAATCAGCCCCAGCATTTT	CASRSTGGRSNQPQHF
TRBV10-3	few	TRBD1	TRBJ2-2	TGTGCCATCAGTGAGAGACAGGGCGTTGATGGGGAGCTGTTTTTT	CAISERQGVDGELFF
TRBV11-2	once	NA	TRBJ2-7	TGTGCCAGCAGCCCTAAACCCGCGTTAACGTACTTC	CASSPKPALTYF
TRBV7-6	NA	NA	TRBJ2-2	TGTGCCAGCAGCTTAGAATTTCGGGGTTGGAACACCGGGGAGCTGTTTTTT	CASSLEFRGWNTGELFF
TRBV12-5	NA	NA	TRBJ1-5	TGTGCTAGTGGTTTGGACGGTCAGCCCCAGCATTTT	CASGLDGQPQHF
TRBV27	NA	NA	TRBJ2-3	TGTGCCAGCAGCTCCCCGCCTGGGGGAGCGCAAGATACGCAGTATTTT	CASSSPPGGAQDTQYF
TRBV7-9	NA	NA	TRBJ2-2	TGTGCCAGCTTTCCCGGGGAGCTGTTTTTT	CASFPGELFF
TRBV13	few	TRBD1	TRBJ1-1	TGTGCCAGCAGCTTCGGGACAGGGGCTGAAGCTTTCTTT	CASSFGTGAEAFF
TRBV30	NA	TRBD1	TRBJ1-1	TGTGCCTGGACTACAGGGGTGAACACTGAAGCTTTCTTT	CAWTTGVNTEAFF
TRBV29-1	NA	TRBD1	TRBJ1-2	TGCAGCGCCTTAACAGGGGGTCCCTACTATGGCTACACCTTC	CSALTGGPYYGYTF
TRBV4-3	NA	NA	TRBJ2-6	TGCGCCAGCAGCCAAGTGCAAGCTGGGGCCAACGTCCTGACTTTC	CASSQVQAGANVLTF
TRBV2	few	NA	TRBJ2-3	TGTGCCAGCAGCAGGGGCACAGATACGCAGTATTTT	CASSRGTDTQYF
TRBV29-1	NA	NA	TRBJ2-5	TGCAGCGTTGACATAGAGCCCCCGACCCAGTACTTC	CSVDIEPPTQYF
TRBV11-2	NA	NA	TRBJ2-1	TGCGCCAGCAGCCAGTCGCTGAACAATGAGCAGTTCTTC	CASSQSLNNEQFF
TRBV7-3	NA	NA	TRBJ2-3	TGTGCCAGCAGCTCGGTGGGGACAGATACGCAGTATTTT	CASSSVGTDTQYF
TRBV27	NA	NA	TRBJ1-5	TGTGCCAGCAGTTTGGCCAGGGAATTGCCCTATCAGCCCCAGCATTTT	CASSLARELPYQPQHF
TRBV10-3	NA	NA	TRBJ1-1	TGTGCCACCCGTCCCGGGGGAGGGACTGAAGCTTTCTTT	CATRPGGGTEAFF
TRBV5-1	once	TRBD1	TRBJ2-7	TGCGCCAGCAGCCCCTCCAGGGGGATTATGCACGAGCAGTACTTC	CASSPSRGIMHEQYF
TRBV25-1	once	TRBD1	TRBJ2-5	TGTGCCAGCAGTGACTGGACAGGACGCGACCAAGAGACCCAGTACTTC	CASSDWTGRDQETQYF
TRBV2	NA	TRBD1	TRBJ2-7	TGTGCCAGCAGCGCAACCACGGGACAGGGGGCCTACGAGCAGTACTTC	CASSATTGQGAYEQYF
TRBV4-1	NA	NA	TRBJ1-1	TGCGCCAGCAGCCAAGAAGGGGCAGTGAACACTGAAGCTTTCTTT	CASSQEGAVNTEAFF
TRBV5-1	NA	TRBD2	TRBJ2-2	TGCGCCAGCAGGTCCCAGCGGGGGGGCCGGAGCACCGGGGAGCTGTTTTTT	CASRSQRGGRSTGELFF
TRBV25-1	few	NA	TRBJ2-7	TGTGCCAGCAGCTTGAGTCGCGTGGGAGAGCAGTACTTC	CASSLSRVGEQYF
TRBV30	few	NA	TRBJ1-1	TGTGCCTGGGGAGGGGGCACTGAAGCTTTCTTT	CAWGGGTEAFF
TRBV29-1	NA	NA	TRBJ1-1	TGCAGCGGGGGAGGGTCCACTGAAGCTTTCTTT	CSGGGSTEAFF
TRBV19	few	TRBD1	TRBJ2-1	TGTGCCAGTACCCCCAACAGGGGCAATGAGCAGTTCTTC	CASTPNRGNEQFF
TRBV30	NA	NA	TRBJ2-7	TGTGCCTGGAGTGTCGGCAGGACCTACGAGCAGTACTTC	CAWSVGRTYEQYF
TRBV27	few	NA	TRBJ1-5	TGTGCCAGCAGTTTTCGGGCAGGGTCGGATCAGCCCCAGCATTTT	CASSFRAGSDQPQHF
TRBV7-9	few	TRBD2	TRBJ2-3	TGTGCCAGCAGCTCTCCGACTAGCGGGAGTAGCACAGATACGCAGTATTTT	CASSSPTSGSSTDTQYF
TRBV29-1	few	NA	TRBJ1-2	TGCAGCGTCCGGTATGCTAACGGCTACACCTTC	CSVRYANGYTF